One TCR beta chain is described in this entry. As yet, its antigen is unknown. Profiling relied on immunoSEQ multiplex PCR, and the TCRdb table lists in-frame clones only, not all of them. The sample includes roughly 700,000 clones, around 89% of them seen just once. The treatment is: 15 to 20 received Ad26.COV2.S at low or high dose, single or two shots; several received placebo; per-sample allocation not given. Sampling happened 63 days after the first vaccine or placebo injection. The CDR3 sequence is 16 residues long. Trimming took 0 bases from V and 3 from J, leaving 14 bases between them. Germline V gives CDR1 LGHDT, CDR2 YNNKEL (reference sequence). This sample is drawn from a study of Ad26.COV2.S vaccination and SARS-CoV-2 variants. Overall study: Within the COV1001 Ad26.COV2.S trial arm, the donor was enrolled. Recipients of Ad26.COV2.S got it intramuscularly, once or twice 56 days apart.

Broader study findings: Non-spike TCR breadth did not differ much between vaccine and placebo recipients.

The chain combines TRBV3-1 (or the pseudogene TRBV3-2) with TRBJ2-5, with D unclear. The clonotype comes from a person between 18 and 65 years old who received the Ad26.COV2.S COVID-19 vaccine or a placebo. Here the sequenced sample was peripheral blood, taken in a trial of Ad26.COV2.S vaccine versus placebo. CDR3 region: CASSQEQSTNKETQYF. The CDR3 DNA sequence: TGTGCCAGCAGCCAAGAACAGAGCACCAATAAAGAGACCCAGTACTTC.